These T cell receptor beta chains were read from a single sample in a study of preoperative IRX-2 immunotherapy in early breast cancer. Produced via immunoSEQ multiplex PCR; TCRdb's table is partial and in-frame only. The data contain 35,000 to 40,000 clones, approximately 80% of them singletons. Sequencing was performed on lymph node tissue, taken after IRX-2 immunotherapy. The receptors shown here come from a human donor with breast cancer. CDR3s include the opening cysteine and the closing phenylalanine or tryptophan. Each record gives: J gene, V gene, D gene, CDR3 DNA, CDR3 protein. A D gene is named only where the DNA matches it firmly.

>TRBJ2-2|TRBV11-3|TRBD1
TGTGCCAGCAGCGTGGGACAGGGGCGGACCGGGGAGCTGTTTTTT
CASSVGQGRTGELFF
>TRBJ1-2|TRBV6-8|-
TGTGCCAGCAGGCTCCCCGACGGCAACTATGGCTACACCTTC
CASRLPDGNYGYTF
>TRBJ2-7|TRBV28|-
TGTGCCAGCCGTGGCCCGGGGGCGATTTACGAGCAGTACTTC
CASRGPGAIYEQYF
>TRBJ1-2|TRBV10-1|TRBD1
TGCGCCAGCAGTGAGTCGGGACAGACCTATGGCTACACCTTC
CASSESGQTYGYTF
>TRBJ1-5|TRBV18|-
TGTGCCAGCTCACCACGATCGCCAGGGCGAAATCAGCCCCAGCATTTT
CASSPRSPGRNQPQHF
>TRBJ1-5|TRBV4-1|-
TGCGCCAGCAGCCAAGATACAACAGTTAATCAGCCCCAGCATTTT
CASSQDTTVNQPQHF
>TRBJ2-7|TRBV5-1|TRBD1
TGCGCCAGCAGCTTGATAAGCGGACAGGGTAGATTAGGACTCTCCTACGAGCAGTACTTC
CASSLISGQGRLGLSYEQYF
>TRBJ1-2|TRBV7-8|TRBD1
TGTGCCAGCAGCTACAACAGGGGTCGTGGCTACACCTTC
CASSYNRGRGYTF
>TRBJ1-5|TRBV2|-
TGTGCCAGCACCCAGGGCCTTAGCAATCAGCCCCAGCATTTT
CASTQGLSNQPQHF
>TRBJ1-5|TRBV5-1|-
TGCGCCAGCAGCCCGGGGGAGGTCAATCAGCCCCAGCATTTT
CASSPGEVNQPQHF
>TRBJ1-1|TRBV19|TRBD1
TGTGCCAGTAGCAACAGGGGAACTGAAGCTTTCTTT
CASSNRGTEAFF
>TRBJ2-3|TRBV6-8|TRBD2
TGTGCCAGCAGTCGGAGCGGGGTCTGGACAGATACGCAGTATTTT
CASSRSGVWTDTQYF
>TRBJ2-7|TRBV5-1|-
TGCGCCAGCAGCTTGGGACAGTCGAGCTCCTACGAGCAGTACTTC
CASSLGQSSSYEQYF
>TRBJ2-2|TRBV28|TRBD1
TGTGCCAGCAGACCCGGGACAGAAAGTGGGGAGCTGTTTTTT
CASRPGTESGELFF
>TRBJ2-5|TRBV5-1|TRBD2
TGCGCCAGCAGCTTGGGGTGGGGCGGGGGCCAAGAGACCCAGTACTTC
CASSLGWGGGQETQYF
>TRBJ2-1|TRBV11-3|-
TGTGCCAGCAGCTTCGGGGGGACAGGCCCGAACAATGAGCAGTTCTTC
CASSFGGTGPNNEQFF
>TRBJ1-6|TRBV11-3|-
TGTGCCAGCAGCTTTGTGACAGGCAATTCACCCCTCCACTTT
CASSFVTGNSPLHF